This is a list of T cell receptor beta chains from one sample in a study of cytomegalovirus exposure and HLA in healthy donors. Generated by immunoSEQ multiplex PCR, the TCRdb table keeps only in-frame clones and is missing some. The table lists about 170,000 clones, around 80% of them singletons. The sequenced material came from PBMCs. These receptors all stem from a male donor in good health and CMV-seronegative. Both conserved end residues are part of each CDR3. D genes are given only for firm matches. Not all rows give a size; the values are once, few, many and, for expanded clones, a class.

v_call: TRBV7-7
clone_size: few
cdr3_length: 15
d_call: TRBD1
j_call: TRBJ2-7
cdr3_nt: TGTGCCAGCAGCTTAGGGACAGGGCTTTCCTACGAGCAGTACTTC
cdr3_aa: CASSLGTGLSYEQYF

v_call: TRBV29-1
clone_size: NA
cdr3_length: 13
d_call: NA
j_call: TRBJ2-2
cdr3_nt: TGCAGCGTTGTCGGGGGAGGCACCGGGGAGCTGTTTTTT
cdr3_aa: CSVVGGGTGELFF

v_call: TRBV30
clone_size: NA
cdr3_length: 13
d_call: NA
j_call: TRBJ1-1
cdr3_nt: TGTGCCTGGAGTGTACAAGTGAACACTGAAGCTTTCTTT
cdr3_aa: CAWSVQVNTEAFF

v_call: TRBV25-1
clone_size: NA
cdr3_length: 16
d_call: TRBD1
j_call: TRBJ2-5
cdr3_nt: TGTGCCAGCAGTGAAGGACAGGGTGGTCGGCAAGAGACCCAGTACTTC
cdr3_aa: CASSEGQGGRQETQYF

v_call: TRBV18
clone_size: NA
cdr3_length: 13
d_call: NA
j_call: TRBJ1-2
cdr3_nt: TGTGCCAGCTCATTGAACTCCTTCGATGGCTACACCTTC
cdr3_aa: CASSLNSFDGYTF

v_call: TRBV10-3
clone_size: NA
cdr3_length: 16
d_call: TRBD1
j_call: TRBJ1-6
cdr3_nt: TGTGCCACTTCGCAGGGGGTCAGCTCCTATAATTCACCCCTCCACTTT
cdr3_aa: CATSQGVSSYNSPLHF

v_call: TRBV19
clone_size: NA
cdr3_length: 14
d_call: NA
j_call: TRBJ1-4
cdr3_nt: TGTGCCAGTAGTATCCGCAGGGAAGGGGAAAAACTGTTTTTT
cdr3_aa: CASSIRREGEKLFF

v_call: TRBV27
clone_size: NA
cdr3_length: 13
d_call: NA
j_call: TRBJ2-5
cdr3_nt: TGTGCCAGCGGTCGGGGGGCTAGGGAGACCCAGTACTTC
cdr3_aa: CASGRGARETQYF

v_call: TRBV4-2
clone_size: NA
cdr3_length: 14
d_call: TRBD1
j_call: TRBJ2-3
cdr3_nt: TGTGCCAGCAGCCAAGGACAGGGGAGGAATACGCAGTATTTT
cdr3_aa: CASSQGQGRNTQYF

v_call: TRBV6-5
clone_size: NA
cdr3_length: 15
d_call: TRBD1
j_call: TRBJ1-6
cdr3_nt: TGTGCCAGCAGCCAGACCGGGACAGGGGATTCACCCCTCCACTTT
cdr3_aa: CASSQTGTGDSPLHF

v_call: TRBV18
clone_size: NA
cdr3_length: 18
d_call: TRBD1
j_call: TRBJ2-6
cdr3_nt: TGTGCCAGCTCACCTACGGGACAGGGATTCGCTGGGGCCAACGTCCTGACTTTC
cdr3_aa: CASSPTGQGFAGANVLTF

v_call: TRBV7-9
clone_size: NA
cdr3_length: 15
d_call: TRBD1
j_call: TRBJ1-2
cdr3_nt: TGTGCCAGCAGCCACATAAGACAGGGAGTAGGTGGCTACACCTTC
cdr3_aa: CASSHIRQGVGGYTF

v_call: TRBV6-5
clone_size: NA
cdr3_length: 15
d_call: NA
j_call: TRBJ1-1
cdr3_nt: TGTGCCAGCAGTTACGCAGGAACCTTGAACACTGAAGCTTTCTTT
cdr3_aa: CASSYAGTLNTEAFF

v_call: TRBV9
clone_size: NA
cdr3_length: 15
d_call: TRBD2
j_call: TRBJ2-7
cdr3_nt: TGTGCCAGCAGCCCCCAGGGAGGGGCGGGGTACGAGCAGTACTTC
cdr3_aa: CASSPQGGAGYEQYF

v_call: TRBV19
clone_size: NA
cdr3_length: 13
d_call: NA
j_call: TRBJ2-1
cdr3_nt: TGTGCCAGTAGTCCCGACTTCGGCAATGAGCAGTTCTTC
cdr3_aa: CASSPDFGNEQFF

v_call: TRBV27
clone_size: NA
cdr3_length: 15
d_call: NA
j_call: TRBJ1-2
cdr3_nt: TGTGCCAGCAGTTCAGGAGGACGTTTCAACTATGGCTACACCTTC
cdr3_aa: CASSSGGRFNYGYTF

v_call: TRBV18
clone_size: NA
cdr3_length: 16
d_call: NA
j_call: TRBJ1-6
cdr3_nt: TGTGCCAGCTCACTTGAATTGGGGGCTGAGGATTCACCCCTCCACTTT
cdr3_aa: CASSLELGAEDSPLHF

v_call: TRBV19
clone_size: NA
cdr3_length: 14
d_call: NA
j_call: TRBJ1-5
cdr3_nt: TGTGCCAGCGACACCTTAGCGAGCAATCAGCCCCAGCATTTT
cdr3_aa: CASDTLASNQPQHF

v_call: TRBV5-4
clone_size: NA
cdr3_length: 17
d_call: TRBD1
j_call: TRBJ2-3
cdr3_nt: TGTGCCAGCAGCTTGTTCGGGACAGGGGGCGCGTCAGATACGCAGTATTTT
cdr3_aa: CASSLFGTGGASDTQYF

v_call: TRBV29-1
clone_size: NA
cdr3_length: 13
d_call: NA
j_call: TRBJ1-1
cdr3_nt: TGCAGCGTTGGAGGCCTAGTGAACACTGAAGCTTTCTTT
cdr3_aa: CSVGGLVNTEAFF

v_call: TRBV10-3
clone_size: NA
cdr3_length: 14
d_call: TRBD1
j_call: TRBJ2-7
cdr3_nt: TGTGCCATCAGGGAAGGGACAGGTTTCTACGAGCAGTACTTC
cdr3_aa: CAIREGTGFYEQYF

v_call: TRBV11-3
clone_size: once
cdr3_length: 12
d_call: NA
j_call: TRBJ2-3
cdr3_nt: TGTGCCAGCAGCCCGGAGGGAGATACGCAGTATTTT
cdr3_aa: CASSPEGDTQYF

v_call: TRBV5-4
clone_size: NA
cdr3_length: 12
d_call: NA
j_call: TRBJ2-7
cdr3_nt: TGTGCCAGCAGCTTGGGGGGCTCCGAGCAGTACTTC
cdr3_aa: CASSLGGSEQYF

v_call: TRBV7-2
clone_size: NA
cdr3_length: 16
d_call: NA
j_call: TRBJ1-5
cdr3_nt: TGTGCCAGCAGCTTCCCCGGGGCTGGAGGGAACGGGCCCCAGCATTTT
cdr3_aa: CASSFPGAGGNGPQHF

v_call: TRBV5-1
clone_size: once
cdr3_length: 16
d_call: TRBD1
j_call: TRBJ2-1
cdr3_nt: TGCGCCAGCAGCCCCTCCGGGACAGGGGGGACCGGGGAGCAGTTCTTC
cdr3_aa: CASSPSGTGGTGEQFF

v_call: TRBV19
clone_size: NA
cdr3_length: 14
d_call: TRBD1
j_call: TRBJ2-1
cdr3_nt: TGTGCCAGTAGTATCGGGACAGGGTGGGATGAGCAGTTCTTC
cdr3_aa: CASSIGTGWDEQFF

v_call: TRBV2
clone_size: NA
cdr3_length: 14
d_call: TRBD1
j_call: TRBJ2-2
cdr3_nt: TGTGCCAGCCTCCGGGACAGGAATACCGGGGAGCTGTTTTTT
cdr3_aa: CASLRDRNTGELFF